Each of the 17 T cell receptor beta chains below was sequenced from the same sample in a study of T cells after yellow fever vaccination. TCRdb reanalysed the 5' RACE reads using MiXCR and keeps one entry per CDR3 protein. The table has under 550,000 distinct CDR3 sequences, about a fifth seen once. The material was PBMCs, obtained 21 days after the first yellow fever vaccination. All receptors come from a man aged 18 to 30 who received the YFV17D yellow fever vaccine.

The V gene is TRBV4-3, the J gene TRBJ1-2; D is possibly TRBD1 (6 bases). Trimming pared 4 bases from V and 3 bases from J, leaving 18 bases between. Looked up from germline, CDR1 is LGHNA and CDR2 is YSLEER. CDR3 length equals 16 residues. The chain's CDR3 is CASSREPGQQYYGYTF. The CDR3 DNA follows: TGCGCCAGCAGCCGAGAACCGGGACAACAATACTATGGCTACACCTTC.

This clonotype was observed a handful of times. The rearrangement links TRBV5-1 to TRBJ1-1; unclear D gene. This CDR3 spans 14 amino acids. Germline CDR1 and CDR2: SGHRS and YFSETQ. Deletions cut 0 bases from V and 3 bases from J, with 9 bases between. The CDR3 region has the DNA TGCGCCAGCAGCTTGGTCAACGGAGACACTGAAGCTTTCTTT. Amino acids: CASSLVNGDTEAFF.

This clonotype was detected many times. The chain recombines TRBV7-2 with TRBJ2-3; the match to TRBD2 covers 10 bases. This CDR3 spans 14 amino acids. Losses at the gene ends were 3 bases for V and 8 bases for J; bases not matched to a gene: 5. The germline V gene encodes CDR1 SGHTA and CDR2 FQGNSA. CDR3 bases: TGTGCCAGCAGCTTGAGCGGGGGGGCCGGTACGCAGTATTTT. Protein: CASSLSGGAGTQYF.

The V and J genes are TRBV20-1 and TRBJ2-7; a possible D gene is TRBD1 (6 bases). The CDR3 covers 16 residues. Germline values: CDR1 DFQATT, CDR2 SNEGSKA (reference sequence). V was pared by 0 bases and J by 5 bases, with 20 bases between. The CDR3 nucleotides are TGCAGTGCTAGAGACCCTAGGGGGACATCTATAGACGAGCAGTACTTC. Translated: CSARDPRGTSIDEQYF.

In this sample, this clonotype turned up a few times. The J gene is TRBJ2-7, the V gene TRBV5-1, with 8 bases fitting TRBD1. V was pared by 5 bases and J by 3 bases, with 7 bases of the junction left unmatched. This CDR3 is 14 amino acids long. Looked up from germline, CDR1 is SGHRS and CDR2 is YFSETQ. DNA of the CDR3: TGCGCCAGCAGAGAACAGGGGGACCTCTACGAGCAGTACTTC. It is translated as CASREQGDLYEQYF. Full variable domain (remainder filled in from reference TRBV5-1 and TRBJ2-7): KAGVTQTPRYLIKTRGQQVTLSCSPISGHRSVSWYQQTPGQGLQFLFEYFSETQRNKGNFPGRFSGRQFSNSRSEMNVSTLELGDSALYLCASREQGDLYEQYFGPGTRLTVT.

This clonotype showed up many times. The J gene is TRBJ1-4, the V gene TRBV12-3 or TRBV12-4; 9 bases align to TRBD1. The CDR3 runs 16 residues. Trimming at V came to 5 bases and at J to 4 bases, leaving 8 bases not matched to a gene. The CDR3 reads CASSTGGFRSNEKLFF. The CDR3 DNA is TGTGCCAGCAGTACAGGGGGCTTTCGGAGTAATGAAAAACTGTTTTTT.

This clonotype was detected only a few times. The CDR3 region is CASSFPASGDTQYF. Written as DNA, the CDR3 is TGTGCCAGCAGTTTCCCGGCTAGCGGGGATACGCAGTATTTT. The chain carries TRBV6-2 or TRBV6-3 and TRBJ2-3, with 8 bases matching TRBD2. The CDR3 consists of 14 residues. V dropped 4 bases and J dropped 6; count of bases not matched to a gene: 6. CDR1 is MNHEY and CDR2 is SVGEGT in the germline V gene.

This clonotype was observed at least ten times. The chain uses TRBV6-2 or TRBV6-3 and TRBJ1-1; D call uncertain. Trimming removed 4 bases from V and 1 base from J, with 10 bases in between. The germline V gene encodes CDR1 MNHEY and CDR2 SVGEGT. The CDR3 loop spans 14 amino acids. CDR3 loop: CASSLDGKNTEAFF. The DNA for the CDR3 is TGTGCCAGCAGTTTAGACGGAAAGAACACTGAAGCTTTCTTT.

J is TRBJ2-6 and V is TRBV3-1, with 9 bases lining up with TRBD2. The V gene end was trimmed by 5 bases and the J gene end by 6 bases; junction bases not matched to a gene: 2. The CDR3 sequence is 14 residues long. From germline, CDR1 is LGHDT and CDR2 YNNKEL (reference sequence). The DNA of the CDR3 is TGTGCCAGCAGCATAGCGGGGGAGGCCAACGTCCTGACTTTC. Translated: CASSIAGEANVLTF.

This clonotype turned up a few times. The V gene is TRBV7-9, the J gene TRBJ1-6; the D is unclear. The length of the CDR3 is 14 residues. From germline, CDR1 is SEHNR and CDR2 FQNEAQ (reference sequence). Trimming removed 5 bases from V and 0 bases from J, with 5 bases in between. In DNA form, the CDR3 reads TGTGCCAGCAGCCCAACCTCCTATAATTCACCCCTCCACTTT. Its protein product is CASSPTSYNSPLHF.

The sample holds a few counts of this clonotype. The J gene is TRBJ2-5, the V gene TRBV2; D not resolved. The germline V and J ends were trimmed by 8 bases and 1 base, with 11 bases remaining between them. CDR1 and CDR2 (germline): SNHLY, FYNNEI. This CDR3 spans 13 amino acids. Here the CDR3 DNA reads TGTGCCAGCGGTACAGTGACCCAAGAGACCCAGTACTTC. Protein sequence: CASGTVTQETQYF.

The CDR3 loop reads CASSLATDTYEQYF. The CDR3 region has the DNA TGCGCCAGCAGCTTGGCGACGGACACTTACGAGCAGTACTTC. This chain links TRBV5-1 with TRBJ2-7, with D perhaps matching TRBD1 (5 bases). V was cut by 0 bases and J by 4 bases, with 11 bases left in between. From germline, CDR1 is SGHRS and CDR2 YFSETQ. The CDR3 is 14 amino acids.

The CDR3 loop reads CASSQSLVAKTEDTGELFF. The CDR3 nucleotides read TGCGCCAGCAGCCAGAGCTTGGTCGCCAAGACAGAAGACACCGGGGAGCTGTTTTTT. The V call is TRBV4-3, the J call TRBJ2-2; D is possibly TRBD1 (5 bases). Germline loops: CDR1 LGHNA, CDR2 YSLEER. The V end was cut by 3 bases, the J end by 3 bases, with 23 bases between. This CDR3 spans 19 amino acids.

This clonotype has more than one count but fewer than ten. CDR3 DNA sequence: TGCGCCAGCAGCTTGCTGGCCAGGGGTACATCCTACAATGAGCAGTTCTTC. It specifies CASSLLARGTSYNEQFF. V and J are TRBV5-1 and TRBJ2-1; tentatively, D is TRBD1 (6 bases). Germline CDR1 reads SGHRS; CDR2 reads YFSETQ. CDR3 size: 17 residues. Trimming cost V 1 base and J 1 base, with 15 bases left between them.

V and J are TRBV12-3 or TRBV12-4 and TRBJ1-6; maybe TRBD1 (6 bases). CDR3 size: 15 residues. Between the trimmed V and J ends, which lost 5 bases and 7 bases, there was a span of 15 bases. CDR3 nucleotide sequence: TGTGCCAGCAGTCCCCTGGACAGCGGGAATTCACCCCTCCACTTT. As protein: CASSPLDSGNSPLHF.

This clonotype came up a few times. This chain joins TRBV5-1 and TRBJ2-1, with TRBD1 identical over 8 bases. This CDR3 has 15 residues. Germline V gene sequence: CDR1 SGHRS, CDR2 YFSETQ. V shed 2 bases, J shed 6 bases, and the junction held 7 bases outside the gene matches. The DNA of the CDR3 is TGCGCCAGCAGCTTACAGGAGACAGGGGTCAATGAGCAGTTCTTC. Translating gives CASSLQETGVNEQFF.

The genes are TRBV11-1 and TRBJ2-6; the D is unclear. The germline V gene encodes CDR1 SGHAT and CDR2 FQDESV (reference sequence). V gave up 6 bases and J gave up 2 bases, with 5 bases separating them. The CDR3 is made up of 13 amino acids. The chain's CDR3 is CASRLTGANVLTF. In nucleotides, the CDR3 is TGTGCCAGCAGGTTAACTGGGGCCAACGTCCTGACTTTC.